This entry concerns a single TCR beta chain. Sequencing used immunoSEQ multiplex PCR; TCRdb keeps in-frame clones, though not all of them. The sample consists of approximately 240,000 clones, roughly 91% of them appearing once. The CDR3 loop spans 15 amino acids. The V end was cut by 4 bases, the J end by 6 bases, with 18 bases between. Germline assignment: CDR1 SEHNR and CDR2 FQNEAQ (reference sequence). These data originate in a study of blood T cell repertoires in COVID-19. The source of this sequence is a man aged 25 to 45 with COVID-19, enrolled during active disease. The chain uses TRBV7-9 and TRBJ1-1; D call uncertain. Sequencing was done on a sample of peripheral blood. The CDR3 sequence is CASSYMGSNRPEAFF. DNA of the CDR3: TGTGCCAGCAGCTACATGGGGAGTAATCGGCCTGAAGCTTTCTTT.